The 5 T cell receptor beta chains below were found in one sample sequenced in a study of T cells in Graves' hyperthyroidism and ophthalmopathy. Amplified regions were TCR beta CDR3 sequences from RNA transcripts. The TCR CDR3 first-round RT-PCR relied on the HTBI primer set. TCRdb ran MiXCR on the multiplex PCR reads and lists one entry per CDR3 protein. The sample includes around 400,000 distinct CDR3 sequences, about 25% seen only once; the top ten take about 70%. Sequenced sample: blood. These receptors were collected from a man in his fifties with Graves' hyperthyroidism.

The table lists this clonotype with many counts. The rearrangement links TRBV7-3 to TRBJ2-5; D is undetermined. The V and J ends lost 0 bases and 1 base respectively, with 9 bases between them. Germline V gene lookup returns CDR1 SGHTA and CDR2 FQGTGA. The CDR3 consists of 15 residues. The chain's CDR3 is CASSLTFGFQETQYF. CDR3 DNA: TGTGCCAGCAGCTTAACGTTTGGGTTCCAAGAGACCCAGTACTTC.

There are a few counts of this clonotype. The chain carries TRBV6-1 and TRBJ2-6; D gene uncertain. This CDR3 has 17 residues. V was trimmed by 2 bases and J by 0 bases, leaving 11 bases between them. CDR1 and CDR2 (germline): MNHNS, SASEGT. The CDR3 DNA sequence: TGTGCCAGCAGTGAATACGGCGTAACCTCTGGGGCCAACGTCCTGACTTTC. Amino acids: CASSEYGVTSGANVLTF.

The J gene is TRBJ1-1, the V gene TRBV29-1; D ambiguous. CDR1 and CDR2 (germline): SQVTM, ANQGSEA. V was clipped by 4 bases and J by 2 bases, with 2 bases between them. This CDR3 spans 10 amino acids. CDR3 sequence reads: CSVGNTEAFF. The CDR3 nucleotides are TGCAGCGTTGGAAACACTGAAGCTTTCTTT.

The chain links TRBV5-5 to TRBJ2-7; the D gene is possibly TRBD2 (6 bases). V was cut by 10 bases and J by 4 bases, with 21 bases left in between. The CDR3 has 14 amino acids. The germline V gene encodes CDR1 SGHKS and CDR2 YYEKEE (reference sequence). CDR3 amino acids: CASIAGGGKYEQYF. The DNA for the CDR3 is TGTGCCTCGATCGCCGGAGGCGGGAAATACGAGCAGTACTTC.

For the CDR3, the DNA is TGTGCCAGCAGCTCAAAAGCGGGAGGAGGAGATACGCAGTATTTT. Translation: CASSSKAGGGDTQYF. The gene calls are TRBV11-3 and TRBJ2-3, with TRBD2 identical over 9 bases. V trimming: 4 bases; J trimming: 5 bases; junction bases outside the gene matches: 7. Germline-derived CDR1 and CDR2 are SGHNT and YENEEA. This CDR3 has 15 amino acids.